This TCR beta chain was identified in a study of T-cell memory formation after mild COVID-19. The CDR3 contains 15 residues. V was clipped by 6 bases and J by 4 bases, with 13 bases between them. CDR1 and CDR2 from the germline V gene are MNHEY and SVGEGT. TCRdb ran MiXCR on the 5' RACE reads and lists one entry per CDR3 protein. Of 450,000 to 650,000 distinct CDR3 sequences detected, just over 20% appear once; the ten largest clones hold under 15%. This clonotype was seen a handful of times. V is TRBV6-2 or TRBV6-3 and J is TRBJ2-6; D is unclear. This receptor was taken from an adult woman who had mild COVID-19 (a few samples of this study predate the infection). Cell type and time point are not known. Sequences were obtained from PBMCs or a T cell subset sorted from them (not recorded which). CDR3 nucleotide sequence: TGTGCCAGCAGCTTTTGGTCTACAGGGGCCAACGTCCTGACTTTC. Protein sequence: CASSFWSTGANVLTF.